The 3 T cell receptor beta chains below come from one sample, sequenced in a study of T-cell reconstitution after alpha-beta-depleted transplantation in children. TCRbeta library construction was performed incorporating unique molecular identifiers. TCRdb passed the PCR reads through MiXCR, listing each CDR3 protein once. The sample contains approximately 99,000 distinct CDR3 sequences, 6.4% of which appear only once. The sequenced sample was PBMCs, mostly from graft donor cells, obtained 360 days after TCRalphabeta/CD19-depleted stem cell transplant. The receptor source for this set is a male patient aged 2-9 years who had a stem cell transplant for acute lymphoblastic leukemia, so the T cells may come from the graft donor.

Ten or more counts support this clonotype. V gene TRBV2 combines with J gene TRBJ1-1; D gene unclear. The CDR3 is made up of 14 amino acids. Germline CDR1 is SNHLY and CDR2 is FYNNEI. V was shortened by 6 bases and J by 1 base, with 12 bases between the two germline ends. CDR3 coding DNA: TGTGCCAGCAGGGATCTTCGGCCGAACACTGAAGCTTTCTTT. Translated: CASRDLRPNTEAFF. Filled out from reference TRBV2 and TRBJ1-1, the complete variable domain reads EPEVTQTPSHQVTQMGQEVILRCVPISNHLYFYWYRQILGQKVEFLVSFYNNEISEKSEIFDDQFSVERPDGSNFTLKIRSTKLEDSAMYFCASRDLRPNTEAFFGQGTRLTVV.

The rearrangement links TRBV29-1 to TRBJ2-2; D may be TRBD1 (5 bases). Germline lookup yields CDR1 SQVTM and CDR2 ANQGSEA. Between the trimmed V and J ends, which lost 7 bases and 1 base, there was a span of 10 bases. The CDR3 covers 13 residues. The CDR3 protein is CSALTGNTGELFF. CDR3 coding DNA: TGCAGCGCTTTAACAGGGAACACCGGGGAGCTGTTTTTT.

This clonotype was counted ten times or more. This chain connects TRBV5-1 to TRBJ2-7; possible D gene TRBD1, 6 bases. Trimming left V 4 bases short and J 0 bases short, with 14 bases between. The CDR3 covers 15 residues. CDR1 SGHRS and CDR2 YFSETQ come from the germline V gene. CDR3 sequence: CASSLDSPLSYEQYF. CDR3 DNA: TGCGCCAGCAGCCTGGACAGCCCCCTCTCCTACGAGCAGTACTTC.